One and the same sample provided the 25 T cell receptor beta chains below, sequenced in a study of OX40 agonist ivuxolimab in advanced cancers. Clones were sequenced by immunoSEQ multiplex PCR, and TCRdb holds only the in-frame ones, with some missing. Here the sample spans over 50,000 clones, 82% being singletons. Sequenced material: CD4+ or CD8+ T cells sorted from blood, taken in a trial of the OX40 agonist ivuxolimab. All receptors come from an adult with an advanced solid tumor such as melanoma, head and neck, liver or kidney cancer.

In its sample, this clone was seen a few times. V usage is TRBV4-3 and J usage is TRBJ1-1; D not certain. In germline, CDR1 is LGHNA, CDR2 YSLEER. CDR3 size: 15 residues. Trimming took off 4 bases at V and 0 bases at J, with 12 bases between the two ends. The CDR3 DNA follows: TGCGCCAGCAGCCCACGGACCTATATGAACACTGAAGCTTTCTTT. Translated, it gives CASSPRTYMNTEAFF.

This clone was seen a handful of times. The chain joins TRBV27 to TRBJ1-3, with D uncertain. The CDR3 consists of 13 residues. Trimming shortened V by 2 bases and J by 0 bases, and 2 bases separated the two germline ends. Germline CDR1 and CDR2: MNHEY and SMNVEV (reference sequence). The DNA for the CDR3 is TGTGCCAGCAGTTTAAGCTCTGGAAACACCATATATTTT. Protein product: CASSLSSGNTIYF.

This rearrangement joins TRBV4-1 to TRBJ1-1; D not resolved. The V end was cut by 2 bases, the J end by 3 bases, with 7 bases between. Looked up from germline, CDR1 is MGHRA and CDR2 is YSYEKL. The CDR3 extends over 13 amino acids. CDR3 DNA sequence: TGCGCCAGCAGCCAATCCGAGGACACTGAAGCTTTCTTT. Translated, it gives CASSQSEDTEAFF.

V and J are TRBV15 and TRBJ2-5; D gene uncertain. Trimming shortened V by 1 base and J by 5 bases, and 11 bases separated the two germline ends. The germline V gene encodes CDR1 LNHNV and CDR2 YYDKDF (reference sequence). This CDR3 has 14 amino acids. For the CDR3, the DNA is TGTGCCACCAGCAGAGGCGGCATGCGGGAGACCCAGTACTTC. This sequence encodes CATSRGGMRETQYF. Full variable domain (outside the CDR3, taken from reference TRBV15 and TRBJ2-5): DAMVIQNPRYQVTQFGKPVTLSCSQTLNHNVMYWYQQKSSQAPKLLFHYYDKDFNNEADTPDNFQSRRPNTSFCFLDIRSPGLGDTAMYLCATSRGGMRETQYFGPGTRLLVL.

This chain uses TRBV2 with TRBJ2-5; TRBD1 agrees at 7 bases. The CDR3 covers 13 residues. The junction had 6 bases not matched to a gene; V was cut back by 6 bases and J by 5 bases. Germline loops: CDR1 SNHLY, CDR2 FYNNEI. The DNA for the CDR3 is TGTGCCAGCAGGACACAGGGGACGGAGACCCAGTACTTC. As protein: CASRTQGTETQYF.

The chain carries TRBV2 and TRBJ1-2; 8 bases map to TRBD1. Germline V lookup: CDR1 SNHLY, CDR2 FYNNEI. V was clipped by 5 bases and J by 8 bases; unmatched bases: 10. The CDR3 runs to 14 residues. The CDR3 DNA is TGTGCCAGCAGTTCCGACAGGGGTCCGGGGGGCTACACCTTC. Its translation is CASSSDRGPGGYTF.

This clone was detected only once. The V gene is TRBV9, the J gene TRBJ2-5, with TRBD1 as a possible D gene (5 bases). This CDR3 has 16 amino acids. V lost 4 bases, J lost 1 base, and 17 bases lay in between. The germline V gene has CDR1 SGDLS and CDR2 YYNGEE. The CDR3 loop is CASSLQSGQVQETQYF. In DNA, the CDR3 is TGTGCCAGCAGCTTACAATCAGGGCAGGTCCAAGAGACCCAGTACTTC.

This chain connects TRBV5-1 to TRBJ2-5, with 8 positions matching TRBD2. Trimming removed 3 bases from V and 5 bases from J; junction bases left unmatched: 18. Per germline, CDR1 SGHRS and CDR2 YFSETQ. There are 18 residues in the CDR3. DNA of the CDR3: TGCGCCAGCAGCTGGACTATGACTAGCGCCGAAACCACGGAGACCCAGTACTTC. Its translation: CASSWTMTSAETTETQYF.

The chain couples TRBV7-7 to TRBJ2-2, with TRBD2 matching over 15 bases. Germline V CDR1 and CDR2: SSHAT, FNYEAQ (reference sequence). The CDR3 consists of 16 residues. J was trimmed by 6 bases and V by 5 bases; bases with no gene match: 4. The CDR3 reads CASSRGLAGGPGELFF. The CDR3 DNA reads TGTGCCAGCAGCCGAGGACTAGCGGGAGGGCCCGGGGAGCTGTTTTTT.

The genes are TRBV4-2 and TRBJ1-1; D is perhaps TRBD1 (6 bases). CDR1 LGHNA and CDR2 YNFKEQ come from the germline V gene. CDR3 length: 12 amino acids. Trimming left V 3 bases short and J 14 bases short, with 16 bases between. Written as DNA, the CDR3 is TGTGCCAGCAGCCAGTCGACCGGGGGCTGGTTCTTT. As protein: CASSQSTGGWFF.

Only one count was recorded for this clone. The chain uses TRBV27 and TRBJ1-5; 8 bases match TRBD1. This CDR3 contains 17 residues. Germline V gives CDR1 MNHEY, CDR2 SMNVEV (reference sequence). Germline trimming cut 5 bases from V and 9 bases from J; bases unmatched to any gene: 18. DNA for the CDR3: TGTGCCAGCAGTGCCCAGACAGGGGCCGGGGCCGGTGCGCCCCAGCATTTT. As protein: CASSAQTGAGAGAPQHF.

This chain links TRBV4-2 with TRBJ2-3, with D possibly TRBD2 on 5 matching bases. In germline, CDR1 is LGHNA, CDR2 YNFKEQ. The CDR3 has 17 amino acids. The V and J ends lost 1 base and 0 bases respectively, with 14 bases between them. In DNA, the CDR3 is TGTGCCAGCAGCCAAGGGGTTGGGGAGACGAGCACAGATACGCAGTATTTT. Translating it yields CASSQGVGETSTDTQYF.

This clone was counted a few times. This sequence joins TRBV10-3 and TRBJ2-3, with D unresolved. This CDR3 has 12 amino acids. The germline CDR1 and CDR2 sequences are ENHRY and SYGVKD. Trimming cost V 0 bases and J 4 bases, with 2 bases left between them. In DNA, the CDR3 is TGTGCCATCAGTGAGTCCGCAGATACGCAGTATTTT. This gives the protein CAISESADTQYF.

The V call is TRBV7-9, the J call TRBJ1-4; D is unclear. The CDR3 runs to 13 residues. V was trimmed by 0 bases and J by 5 bases, leaving 4 bases between them. The germline V gene has CDR1 SEHNR and CDR2 FQNEAQ (reference sequence). Here the CDR3 reads CASSLAGNEKLFF. The CDR3 nucleotides read TGTGCCAGCAGCTTAGCAGGGAATGAAAAACTGTTTTTT.

The chain carries TRBV5-1 and TRBJ2-7, with D tentatively TRBD2 (6 bases). Trimming stripped 0 bases from V and 0 bases from J, with 13 bases between. The V gene's germline CDR1 is SGHRS and CDR2 YFSETQ. The CDR3 spans 16 residues. Here the CDR3 DNA reads TGCGCCAGCAGCTTGGATGGCGGGATAAGCTCCTACGAGCAGTACTTC. Amino acids: CASSLDGGISSYEQYF.

This chain uses TRBV7-9 with TRBJ1-2; D is perhaps TRBD1 (6 bases). The CDR3 spans 14 residues. The germline V gene encodes CDR1 SEHNR and CDR2 FQNEAQ (reference sequence). Deletions cut 2 bases from V and 6 bases from J, with 13 bases between. CDR3 in DNA: TGTGCCAGCAGCTTAACAGGGTGGGGAAATGGCTACACCTTC. Protein sequence: CASSLTGWGNGYTF.

The rearrangement uses TRBV29-1 and TRBJ2-2; a weak D match, TRBD1 (6 bases). This CDR3 region has 14 residues. CDR1 is SQVTM and CDR2 is ANQGSEA in the germline V gene. The V end was cut by 4 bases, the J end by 5 bases, with 14 bases between. The CDR3 nucleotides read TGCAGCGTTGGGGACACTCGCCGGACCGGGGAGCTGTTTTTT. The encoded protein is CSVGDTRRTGELFF.

The table lists this clone with many counts. The chain carries TRBV5-6 and TRBJ1-1; D uncertain. The CDR3 spans 13 residues. Germline V gene lookup returns CDR1 SGHDT and CDR2 YYEEEE. V was pared by 4 bases and J by 6 bases, with 13 bases between. The CDR3 region has the DNA TGTGCCAGCAGCCGCGGACGTAGGGCTGAAGCTTTCTTT. Protein sequence: CASSRGRRAEAFF. Using reference TRBV5-6 and TRBJ1-1 for the parts outside the CDR3, the full variable domain is DAGVTQSPTHLIKTRGQQVTLRCSPKSGHDTVSWYQQALGQGPQFIFQYYEEEERQRGNFPDRFSGHQFPNYSSELNVNALLLGDSALYLCASSRGRRAEAFFGQGTRLTVV.

This chain connects TRBV4-2 to TRBJ1-5, with D uncertain. The CDR3 is made up of 15 amino acids. The V gene's germline CDR1 is LGHNA and CDR2 YNFKEQ. V was clipped by 1 base and J by 2 bases, with 9 bases between them. CDR3 DNA sequence: TGTGCCAGCAGCCAAGGCCGGAGCGGCAATCAGCCCCAGCATTTT. Encoded protein: CASSQGRSGNQPQHF.

This chain joins TRBV11-2 and TRBJ1-2, with D maybe TRBD1 (5 bases). Germline CDR1 and CDR2: SGHAT and FQNNGV. This CDR3 region has 12 residues. V gave up 5 bases and J gave up 8 bases, with 12 bases separating them. Written as DNA, the CDR3 is TGTGCCAGCAGCGCCCAGGGATTCGGCTACACCTTC. It translates to CASSAQGFGYTF. Full variable domain (outside the CDR3, taken from reference TRBV11-2 and TRBJ1-2): EAGVAQSPRYKIIEKRQSVAFWCNPISGHATLYWYQQILGQGPKLLIQFQNNGVVDDSQLPKDRFSAERLKGVDSTLKIQPAKLEDSAVYLCASSAQGFGYTFGSGTRLTVV.

The rearrangement links TRBV11-2 to TRBJ2-3; D might be TRBD2 (6 bases). The length of the CDR3 is 18 residues. Germline V gives CDR1 SGHAT, CDR2 FQNNGV. V gave up 0 bases and J gave up 0 bases, with 16 bases separating them. The CDR3, as DNA: TGTGCCAGCAGCTTAGATGGACTAAATCCCTTTAGCACAGATACGCAGTATTTT. The encoded protein is CASSLDGLNPFSTDTQYF.

The chain combines TRBV10-3 with TRBJ2-1; D perhaps matches TRBD2 (7 bases). Looked up from germline, CDR1 is ENHRY and CDR2 is SYGVKD. The ends were cut back, 4 bases at V and 7 bases at J, with 23 bases in the middle. There are 17 residues in the CDR3. This CDR3 is CAISGPLRGGVINEQFF. For the CDR3, the DNA is TGTGCCATCAGTGGGCCCCTTAGGGGGGGAGTGATTAATGAGCAGTTCTTC.

V and J are TRBV7-2 and TRBJ2-1; 11 bases line up with TRBD1. The CDR3 extends over 14 amino acids. Unmatched junction bases numbered 6, after V lost 5 bases and J lost 9 bases. Germline assignment: CDR1 SGHTA and CDR2 FQGNSA. The CDR3 DNA is TGTGCCAGCAGCCGGGGGACAGGGGGAACTGAGCAGTTCTTC. Residues: CASSRGTGGTEQFF.

The chain employs TRBV10-2 and TRBJ1-5; 9 bases agree with TRBD1. The CDR3 is made up of 14 amino acids. From germline, CDR1 is WSHSY and CDR2 SAAADI. The ends lost 7 bases at V and 7 bases at J; junction bases unmatched: 8. The CDR3 loop reads CASMGTGLRQPQHF. Here the CDR3 DNA reads TGCGCCAGCATGGGGACAGGGCTCAGGCAGCCCCAGCATTTT.

This clone was detected only a few times. This chain connects TRBV7-8 to TRBJ2-7; no clear D gene. From germline, CDR1 is SGHVS and CDR2 FQNEAQ. The CDR3 extends over 12 amino acids. Trimming stripped 2 bases from V and 4 bases from J, with 6 bases between. This CDR3 reads CASSLTLYEQYF. As DNA, the CDR3 is TGTGCCAGCAGCTTAACACTATACGAGCAGTACTTC.